Listed below are T cell receptor beta chains from one sample, sequenced in a study of control samples from healthy donors and cancer patients. Method: immunoSEQ multiplex PCR; TCRdb's copy keeps in-frame clones and lacks some. Of some 130,000 clones in the sample, approximately 92% were seen once. Sequenced material: blood. These receptors came from a woman aged 50 to 65 in good health. Each CDR3 is given with its conserved first and last residue. The D gene is left open where the match is weak. Rows give clone size only sometimes, using once, few, many, or a class for an expanded clone.

d_gene,v_gene,j_gene,abundance,CDR3aa,CDR3nt
-,TRBV3-1/TRBV3-2,TRBJ1-2,-,CASSQVGAGLTF,TGTGCCAGCAGCCAGGTGGGCGCAGGGCTCACCTTC
-,TRBV6-1,TRBJ1-1,-,CASSEDRRMNTEAFF,TGTGCCAGCAGTGAAGATAGACGGATGAACACTGAAGCTTTCTTT
-,TRBV7-7,TRBJ2-1,-,CASSWNRDNEQFF,TGTGCTAGCAGCTGGAACAGGGACAATGAGCAGTTCTTC
-,TRBV28,TRBJ1-1,once,CASSLGGRAFF,TGTGCCAGCAGTTTAGGGGGCCGGGCTTTCTTT
-,TRBV19,TRBJ1-2,-,CASSIDGQFGGYTF,TGTGCCAGTAGTATCGATGGCCAATTCGGTGGCTACACCTTC
-,TRBV7-2,TRBJ1-1,-,CASSQLGGNTEAFF,TGTGCCAGCAGCCAACTGGGGGGGAACACTGAAGCTTTCTTT
-,TRBV6-5,TRBJ1-1,once,CASSSRVEAEAFF,TGTGCCAGCAGTTCCCGAGTCGAGGCTGAAGCTTTCTTT
-,TRBV7-9,TRBJ1-4,-,CASSLSRGEKLFF,TGTGCCAGCAGCTTATCCAGGGGTGAAAAACTGTTTTTT
-,TRBV19,TRBJ1-5,-,CASSPSLMDQPQHF,TGTGCCAGTAGTCCCTCTCTTATGGATCAGCCCCAGCATTTT
-,TRBV5-1,TRBJ2-7,-,CASSLDLRSEQYF,TGCGCCAGCAGCTTGGACCTAAGAAGCGAGCAGTACTTC
TRBD1,TRBV19,TRBJ1-1,-,CASSIQGARGTEAFF,TGTGCCAGTAGTATACAGGGGGCCCGAGGAACTGAAGCTTTCTTT
TRBD1,TRBV5-6,TRBJ1-4,once,CASSSWTGAEEKLFF,TGTGCCAGCAGCTCGTGGACAGGGGCGGAGGAAAAACTGTTTTTT
TRBD2,TRBV6-5,TRBJ2-1,-,CARAKRGDNEQFF,TGTGCCCGTGCCAAGCGGGGAGACAATGAGCAGTTCTTC
-,TRBV6-5,TRBJ1-2,once,CASSYSGQGFRGYTF,TGTGCCAGCAGTTACTCAGGGCAGGGTTTCCGAGGCTACACCTTC
TRBD2,TRBV29-1,TRBJ2-2,-,CSVWSGSSTGELFF,TGCAGCGTCTGGAGCGGGAGCAGCACCGGGGAGCTGTTTTTT
-,TRBV6-5,TRBJ2-4,once,CASSRDNIQYF,TGTGCCAGCAGTAGGGATAACATTCAGTACTTC
-,TRBV6-5,TRBJ2-7,-,CASAQAGSYEQYF,TGTGCCAGTGCCCAGGCAGGAAGTTACGAGCAGTACTTC
TRBD2,TRBV2,TRBJ2-1,-,CARSSGRTNEQFF,TGTGCCAGGTCTAGCGGGAGGACAAATGAGCAGTTCTTC
-,TRBV10-1,TRBJ2-2,-,CAQHYYPGGELFF,TGCGCCCAGCACTACTACCCAGGCGGGGAGCTGTTTTTT
-,TRBV30,TRBJ2-7,-,CAWKDLLGGGPYEQYF,TGTGCCTGGAAGGATTTATTGGGGGGGGGCCCCTACGAGCAGTACTTC
-,TRBV5-6,TRBJ1-2,-,CASSGQAGLNGYTF,TGTGCCAGCAGTGGGCAGGCAGGGCTGAATGGCTACACCTTC
TRBD1,TRBV2,TRBJ1-2,-,CASSRDSFYGYTF,TGTGCCAGCAGTAGGGACAGCTTCTATGGCTACACCTTC
TRBD2,TRBV5-4,TRBJ2-2,-,CASSAELAGGRELFF,TGTGCCAGCAGCGCTGAACTAGCGGGAGGGAGGGAGCTGTTTTTT
-,TRBV24-1,TRBJ2-1,-,CATKGVLNEQFF,TGTGCCACCAAGGGGGTGCTCAATGAGCAGTTCTTC
-,TRBV27,TRBJ2-1,few,CASSPEGFGNEQFF,TGTGCCAGCAGCCCTGAGGGGTTTGGCAATGAGCAGTTCTTC
-,TRBV19,TRBJ1-5,-,CASSIGPYSNQPQHF,TGTGCCAGTAGTATAGGTCCTTATAGCAATCAGCCCCAGCATTTT
TRBD1,TRBV5-1,TRBJ2-3,few,CASSIQGARGTDTQYF,TGCGCCAGCAGCATACAGGGGGCTCGGGGCACAGATACGCAGTATTTT
TRBD2,TRBV28,TRBJ2-3,-,CAILAGNTDTQYF,TGTGCCATCCTAGCGGGGAACACAGATACGCAGTATTTT
-,TRBV5-6,TRBJ2-7,-,CASSFDGGSYEQYF,TGTGCCAGCAGCTTCGACGGGGGTTCCTACGAGCAGTACTTC